The text below deals with one T cell receptor (beta chain). This table comes from immunoSEQ multiplex PCR, and its TCRdb copy is limited to in-frame clones, with some not included. This sample carries under 100,000 clones, 81% of them seen once, and the ten largest clones take roughly 4.8%. This entry belongs to a study of OX40 agonist ivuxolimab in advanced cancers. CDR1 is MNHEY, CDR2 SVGAGI, per germline. With 6 bases removed from V and 4 bases from J, the gap between germline ends came to 12 bases. CDR3 length equals 13 residues. The TCR originated in an adult with an advanced solid tumor such as melanoma, head and neck, liver or kidney cancer. This specimen consisted of CD4+ or CD8+ T cells sorted from blood, obtained in a trial of the OX40 agonist ivuxolimab. V is TRBV6-5 and J is TRBJ1-2, with D perhaps TRBD1 (6 bases). CDR3 sequence (DNA): TGTGCCAGCAGCTTCGGACAGATCTATGGCTACACCTTC. It translates to CASSFGQIYGYTF.